This TCR beta chain derives from a study of T cell responses to AZD1222 COVID-19 vaccine. Assay: immunoSEQ multiplex PCR; the TCRdb copy retains only in-frame clones and omits some. The table has over 130,000 clones, around 93% seen once; the top ten hold around 5%. Trimming shortened V by 1 base and J by 1 base, and 9 bases separated the two germline ends. Looked up from germline, CDR1 is SGHDN and CDR2 is FVKESK. CDR3 size: 15 residues. The chain couples TRBV14 to TRBJ2-3; D gene uncertain. The sequences come from peripheral blood, collected on day 0 of AZD1222 vaccination. The receptor's source is an adult in good health. Here the CDR3 DNA reads TGTGCCAGCAGCCAAGTGTACCCTCGCACAGATACGCAGTATTTT. It codes for CASSQVYPRTDTQYF. The full variable domain, completed using reference TRBV14 and TRBJ2-3, is EAGVTQFPSHSVIEKGQTVTLRCDPISGHDNLYWYRRVMGKEIKFLLHFVKESKQDESGMPNNRFLAERTGGTYSTLKVQPAELEDSGVYFCASSQVYPRTDTQYFGPGTRLTVL.